The 8 T cell receptor beta chains presented below share a single source sample, sequenced in a study of T cell repertoires in aging, cancer and after chemotherapy. Rearranged V-D-J TRB sequences were amplified with a mixed TRB-A/B primer pool. From the multiplex PCR reads, TCRdb called clonotypes with MiXCR, one entry per CDR3 protein. The data show some 10,000 distinct CDR3 sequences, 30% to 35% seen once. Peripheral blood genomic DNA, not sorted cells or RNA, was the template. The sample was blood. These TCRs come from a human donor in good health.

The chain has TRBV11-3 and TRBJ2-3; 9 nucleotides agree with TRBD1. Germline values: CDR1 SGHNT, CDR2 YENEEA. The V segment lost 5 bases and the J segment 6 bases; nucleotides outside the gene matches: 6. The CDR3 consists of 14 residues. DNA of the CDR3: TGTGCCAGCAGCCCGGGACAGGGAAGGGATACGCAGTATTTT. Translated, it gives CASSPGQGRDTQYF.

The rearrangement joins TRBV7-2 to TRBJ1-5; D not resolved. CDR3 length: 16 residues. Trimming took 2 bases from V and 0 from J, leaving 11 bases between them. Germline V gene sequence: CDR1 SGHTA, CDR2 FQGNSA. CDR3 bases: TGTGCCAGCAGCTTAACTGATCTTAGTAGCAATCAGCCCCAGCATTTT. Its translation: CASSLTDLSSNQPQHF. Looking up the rest from reference TRBV7-2 and TRBJ1-5 gives the full variable domain: GAGVSQSPSNKVTEKGKDVELRCDPISGHTALYWYRQSLGQGLEFLIYFQGNSAPDKSGLPSDRFSAERTGGSVSTLTIQRTQQEDSAVYLCASSLTDLSSNQPQHFGDGTRLSIL.

The rearrangement joins TRBV6-2 or TRBV6-3 to TRBJ1-3, with D possibly TRBD1 on 5 matching bases. This CDR3 comprises 15 residues. Germline CDR1 and CDR2: MNHEY and SVGEGT. Trimming cost V 2 bases and J 0 bases, with 8 bases left between them. The CDR3 reads CASSYRQPSGNTIYF. CDR3 in DNA: TGTGCCAGCAGTTACCGACAGCCCTCTGGAAACACCATATATTTT.

The rearrangement links TRBV6-5 to TRBJ2-7; 10 bases line up with TRBD2. The CDR3 has 15 residues. The junction had 10 bases not matched to a gene; V was cut back by 8 bases and J by 3 bases. Germline CDR1 reads MNHEY; CDR2 reads SVGAGI. CDR3 sequence reads: CASGIAGGFNYEQYF. The CDR3 DNA follows: TGTGCCAGCGGAATAGCGGGAGGCTTCAACTACGAGCAGTACTTC.

This clonotype turned up a few times. The chain is built from TRBV5-4 and TRBJ1-2; no firm D call. Germline CDR1 SGHNT, CDR2 YYREEE (reference sequence). There are 14 residues in the CDR3. V lost 4 bases to trimming and J lost 2 bases, with 12 bases between them. The CDR3 DNA sequence: TGTGCCAGCAGCCAGTTACTTACGAACTATGGCTACACCTTC. Translated: CASSQLLTNYGYTF. Complete variable domain (other parts from reference TRBV5-4 and TRBJ1-2): ETGVTQSPTHLIKTRGQQVTLRCSSQSGHNTVSWYQQALGQGPQFIFQYYREEENGRGNFPPRFSGLQFPNYSSELNVNALELDDSALYLCASSQLLTNYGYTFGSGTRLTVV.

The table lists this clonotype with a few counts. J is TRBJ2-7 and V is TRBV6-5; TRBD1 is a possible D gene (5 bases). Trimming stripped 4 bases from V and 3 bases from J, with 7 bases between. CDR3 length: 12 residues. Germline values: CDR1 MNHEY, CDR2 SVGAGI. The CDR3: CASSFQGYEQYF. The DNA of the CDR3 is TGTGCCAGCAGTTTCCAGGGCTACGAGCAGTACTTC.

Comment on this clonotype: Possible read error: a much larger clone is one base away. V is TRBV29-1 and J is TRBJ2-1, with 7 bases that match TRBD2. Unmatched junction bases numbered 8, after V lost 6 bases and J lost 9 bases. Germline CDR1 SQVTM, CDR2 ANQGSEA. The CDR3 is 12 amino acids. The CDR3 is CSVIWPGGEQFF. The CDR3 DNA sequence: TGCAGCGTGATCTGGCCGGGAGGTGAGCAGTTCTTC.

The V call is TRBV11-3, the J call TRBJ2-5; D possibly matches TRBD1 or TRBD2 (5 bases each). This CDR3 region has 13 residues. CDR1 SGHNT and CDR2 YENEEA come from the germline V gene. V was cut by 5 bases and J by 5 bases, with 12 bases left in between. The CDR3 region is CASSHPGTETQYF. The DNA for the CDR3 is TGTGCCAGCAGCCATCCCGGGACGGAGACCCAGTACTTC.